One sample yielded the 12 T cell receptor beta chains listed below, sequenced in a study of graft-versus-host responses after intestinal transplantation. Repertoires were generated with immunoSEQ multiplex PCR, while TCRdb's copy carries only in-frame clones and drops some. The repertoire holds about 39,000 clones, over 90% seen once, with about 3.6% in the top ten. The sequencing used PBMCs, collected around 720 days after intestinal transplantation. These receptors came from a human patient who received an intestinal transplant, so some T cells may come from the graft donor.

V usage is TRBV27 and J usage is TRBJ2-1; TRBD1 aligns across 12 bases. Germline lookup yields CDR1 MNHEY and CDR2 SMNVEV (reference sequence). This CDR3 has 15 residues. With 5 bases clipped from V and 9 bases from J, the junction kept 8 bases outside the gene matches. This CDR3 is CASSAGTGGYGEQFF. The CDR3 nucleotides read TGTGCCAGCAGTGCGGGGACAGGGGGCTACGGTGAGCAGTTCTTC.

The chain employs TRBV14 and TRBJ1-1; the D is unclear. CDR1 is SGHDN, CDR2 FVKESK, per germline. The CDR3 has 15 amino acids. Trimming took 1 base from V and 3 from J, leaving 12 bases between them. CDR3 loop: CASSQVGGGYTEAFF. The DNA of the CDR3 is TGTGCCAGCAGCCAAGTAGGTGGAGGGTACACTGAAGCTTTCTTT.

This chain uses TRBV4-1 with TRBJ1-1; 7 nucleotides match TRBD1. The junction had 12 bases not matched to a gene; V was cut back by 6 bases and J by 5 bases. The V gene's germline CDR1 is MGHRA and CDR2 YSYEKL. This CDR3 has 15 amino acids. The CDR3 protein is CASREIGQVRTEAFF. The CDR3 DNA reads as TGCGCCAGCAGGGAGATAGGACAGGTAAGGACTGAAGCTTTCTTT.

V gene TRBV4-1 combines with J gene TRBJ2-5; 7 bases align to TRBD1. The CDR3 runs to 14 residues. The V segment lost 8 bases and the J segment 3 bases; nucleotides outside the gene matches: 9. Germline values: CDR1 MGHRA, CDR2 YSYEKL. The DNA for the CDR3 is TGCGCCAGCCGATTGACCGGGACAGAAGAGACCCAGTACTTC. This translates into CASRLTGTEETQYF.

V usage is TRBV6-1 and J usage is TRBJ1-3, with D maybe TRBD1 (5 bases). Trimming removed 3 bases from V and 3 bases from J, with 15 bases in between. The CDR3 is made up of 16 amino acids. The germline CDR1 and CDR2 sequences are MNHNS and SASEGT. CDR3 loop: CASSEVLGDRGNTIYF. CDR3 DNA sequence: TGTGCCAGCAGTGAGGTCCTGGGGGATCGTGGAAACACCATATATTTT.

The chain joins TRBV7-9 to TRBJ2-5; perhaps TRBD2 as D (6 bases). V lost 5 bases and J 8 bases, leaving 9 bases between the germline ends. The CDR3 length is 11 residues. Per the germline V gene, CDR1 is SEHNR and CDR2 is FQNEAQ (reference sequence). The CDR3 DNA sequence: TGTGCCAGCAGCCCCGGGGGAACCCAGTACTTC. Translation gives CASSPGGTQYF.

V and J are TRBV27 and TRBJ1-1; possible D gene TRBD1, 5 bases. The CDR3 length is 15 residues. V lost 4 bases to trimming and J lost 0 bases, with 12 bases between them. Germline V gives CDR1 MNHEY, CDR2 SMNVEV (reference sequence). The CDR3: CASSSGTRVNTEAFF. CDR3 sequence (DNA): TGTGCCAGCAGTTCGGGTACCAGGGTGAACACTGAAGCTTTCTTT.

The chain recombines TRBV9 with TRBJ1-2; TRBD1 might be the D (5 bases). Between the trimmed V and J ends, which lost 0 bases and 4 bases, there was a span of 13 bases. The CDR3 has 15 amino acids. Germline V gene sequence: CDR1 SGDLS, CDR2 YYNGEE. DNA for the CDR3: TGTGCCAGCAGCGTAGGAGGGGAAGGGGTCTATGGCTACACCTTC. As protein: CASSVGGEGVYGYTF. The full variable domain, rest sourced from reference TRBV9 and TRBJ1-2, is DSGVTQTPKHLITATGQRVTLRCSPRSGDLSVYWYQQSLDQGLQFLIQYYNGEERAKGNILERFSAQQFPDLHSELNLSSLELGDSALYFCASSVGGEGVYGYTFGSGTRLTVV.

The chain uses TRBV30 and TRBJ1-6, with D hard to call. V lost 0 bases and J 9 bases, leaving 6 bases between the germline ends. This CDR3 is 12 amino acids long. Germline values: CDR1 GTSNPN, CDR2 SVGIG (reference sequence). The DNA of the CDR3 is TGTGCCTGGAGTGTACGATCTTCACCCCTCCACTTT. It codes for CAWSVRSSPLHF.

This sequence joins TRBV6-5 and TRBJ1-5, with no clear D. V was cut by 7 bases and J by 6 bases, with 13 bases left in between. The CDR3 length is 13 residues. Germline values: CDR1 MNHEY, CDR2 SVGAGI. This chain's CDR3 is CASTLEVGQPQHF. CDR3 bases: TGTGCCAGCACCCTGGAGGTCGGTCAGCCCCAGCATTTT.

CDR3 amino acids: CAWTGVSYNEQFF. The CDR3 coding sequence is TGTGCCTGGACTGGCGTCTCCTACAATGAGCAGTTCTTC. The V and J genes are TRBV30 and TRBJ2-1; D gene uncertain. The CDR3 extends over 13 amino acids. Germline-derived CDR1 and CDR2 are GTSNPN and SVGIG (reference sequence). V was shortened by 4 bases and J by 0 bases, with 7 bases between the two germline ends.

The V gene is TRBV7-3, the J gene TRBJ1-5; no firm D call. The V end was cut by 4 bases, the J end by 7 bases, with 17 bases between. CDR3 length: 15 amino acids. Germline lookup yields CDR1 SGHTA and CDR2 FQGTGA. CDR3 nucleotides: TGTGCCAGCAGCTCAAGGTCCAAAATCTACCAGCCCCAGCATTTT. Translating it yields CASSSRSKIYQPQHF.